This T cell receptor (beta chain) was identified in a study of beta chain features in type 1 diabetes (dated by TCRdb to 2016 to 2019). Regarding the study in general: Mean age, gender distribution, total cell number and subset yield did not differ between patients and healthy donors. The study compared the TCRB repertoires of sorted circulating CD4+ T cell subsets in recently diagnosed type 1 diabetes patients with those in matched healthy donors. A total of some 100,000,000 sorted cells were examined across all samples, and a strong correlation was observed between cell number per subset and RNA yield. Whereas all 30 or so donors provided naive and central memory subsets, regulatory and stem cell-like memory subsets were isolated from just 8 patients and about 8 healthy donors.

Overall study outcomes, separate from this receptor: At VDJ recombination sites, type 1 diabetes patients had fewer insertions and more deleted nucleotides, which implies abnormalities in thymic rearrangement. In all four CD4+ subsets, TCRB CDR3 length was moderately but significantly shorter in type 1 diabetes patients. Because cDNA was sequenced instead of genomic DNA, activated cells with high expression could be over-represented, although the groups did not differ in activation or CD3 levels. Shorter templates might have been favored by PCR, but patient and control samples were amplified and corrected together, so both groups would have been affected equally by any skew. HLA sub-analyses involved small numbers of individuals, so any influence of HLA type on TCRB rearrangement remained unresolved. Naive, central memory and regulatory TCRB repertoires appeared to be more alike among patients than among healthy donors.

This clone was counted only a few times. This receptor's antigen is unknown. No qualities accompany the bases; no much larger clone lies one base away. All of the isolated RNA was reverse transcribed with the High Capacity cDNA Reverse Transcription Kit, so expressed TCRB transcripts were sequenced. Naive, central memory and regulatory T cell samples underwent deep immunoSEQ sequencing, averaging around 4 million total reads per sample. After sorted cells were lysed in RLT buffer, RNA was extracted with DNase-treated RNeasy Micro or Mini kits, with the choice depending on cell number. Each cell subset was processed separately to prevent cross-contamination, with patient and healthy donor samples processed together. Using the immunoSEQ multiplex PCR, TCRB sequences were amplified from cDNA into 87-bp fragments spanning the CDR3 region. Sequencing of the amplicons was done on the Illumina HiSeq platform. As for the authors' bioinformatics: PCR bias was computationally corrected using synthetic template baselines, reads within Hamming distance 2 were collapsed, and singletons that could not be merged were discarded. By aligning reads against IMGT, V, D and J genes, CDR3 length, and insertions or deletions at six rearrangement sites were assigned. Clonotype counts were normalized to sorted cell number within each subset before computing true diversity and Gini coefficients with the tcR R package. Repertoire sharing was quantified using the overlap coefficient calculated on TCRB nucleotide sequences. Out-of-frame TCRB sequences from naive cells were analyzed as a proxy for the pre-selection repertoire. This immuneACCESS table, as held by TCRdb, lists in-frame sequences with V and J called but not all clones. Of the missing ones, under half trace to an unresolved V gene in checked studies; the others have no known cause. The DNA was the basis for D and trimming; V, J and clone size are from that table. The sample data list about 360,000 clones, and around 13% of these were observed just once. In total, the top ten clones hold around 0.015% of the sample.

Each donor gave one peripheral blood draw, approximately 0.11 L on average, collected into heparinised tubes. Using a panel that included CD45RO, CCR7, CD25, CD127, CD95 and CD27, naive, central memory, regulatory and stem cell-like memory CD4+ T cells were sorted on a BD FACSAria II. Every sorted population had a purity above 95%. PBMCs were isolated right away by Lymphoprep density gradient centrifugation and were stained directly, without culture. So that batch effects would be minimized, each experiment stained and sorted samples in pairs, pairing one healthy donor with one patient. Deletion took 0 bases off V and 1 base off J, with a span of 9 bases between the germline ends. From cysteine to phenylalanine, the CDR3 is 15 amino acids long. Left in the record is the CDR3 DNA by itself, 45 bases read in frame from the first base. CDR1 and CDR2, looked up from the germline V gene, are LGHNA and YSLEER.

Sequenced material: naive CD4+ T cells from blood. Reading the label with the study, this specimen's cell subset or site is: true naive CD4+ T cells. This TCR was sampled from a man between 18 and 29 years old in good health. The chain is assembled from TRBV4-3 and TRBJ1-1; no confident D gene assignment can be made. The CDR3 sequence is CASSQEAGENTEAFF. The nucleotide sequence reads TGCGCCAGCAGCCAAGAGGCCGGGGAGAACACTGAAGCTTTCTTT.